This T cell receptor beta chain originates from a study of CD8 T cells in ankylosing spondylitis (dated by TCRdb to the late 2010s). Looking at the study overall: To find TCR variants linked to disease, the study profiled T cell receptor beta repertoires in ankylosing spondylitis patients and healthy donors. The full study cohort was made up of 25 ankylosing spondylitis patients and over 90 healthy donors. Samples of peripheral blood were taken, and for ankylosing spondylitis patients, synovial fluid was collected as well. The investigation overall reported the following: In peripheral blood, the disease-linked clones were found at relatively low frequencies and had a CD8+ phenotype. A TCR beta motif made up of several highly homologous amino acid variants appeared to be characteristic of blood from ankylosing spondylitis patients. The disease-linked clones were reported to be significantly enriched in matched synovial fluid samples from ankylosing spondylitis patients. Some motif variants were previously reported in synovial fluid and blood of reactive arthritis patients, suggesting common disease-initiation mechanisms.

Instrument used: Illumina HiSeq 2500. Quantitative 5'-RACE with molecular barcodes was used to prepare TCR beta libraries. From the authors' description of their analysis: A new computational method based on a probabilistic model of VDJ rearrangement was used to identify disease-linked TCR variants. The public reads were reanalyzed by TCRdb: fastp trimming at Q25, MiXCR alignment, in-frame beta chains only. Entries are consolidated by CDR3 protein sequence, retaining the most common genes and DNA. It is TCRdb's table, rather than the study itself, that gives the V and J calls and clone size. This sample comprises about 340,000 distinct CDR3 sequences, about 15% of them detected only once. The ten largest make up about 1% of the sample. This clonotype was picked up a small number of times. Its binding antigen is unknown. Per-nucleotide qualities are absent, and no much larger clonotype sits a single base away.

This receptor was taken from a male donor with ankylosing spondylitis or in good health (not recorded which). The sequenced sample consisted of blood, either unsorted or a sorted T cell fraction (not recorded which).

The sequence in DNA is TGCAGTGCTAGAGAGGCTAGCGGGACTCACTACGAGCAGTACTTC. Translated, it reads CSAREASGTHYEQYF. The V and J genes are TRBV20-1 and TRBJ2-7, with 9 middle bases fitting TRBD2. The CDR3 measures 15 amino acids from cysteine to phenylalanine. Just the 45-base CDR3 DNA is kept, in frame starting at base 1. Trimming takes 0 bases off V and 3 bases off J; junction bases not matched to a gene: 6. The CDR1 and CDR2 encoded by the germline V gene (reference sequence) are DFQATT and SNEGSKA.